The 21 T cell receptor beta chains presented below share a single source sample, sequenced in a study of regulatory T cells in long-lasting Graves disease. With iRepertoire HTBI primers and Arm-PCR of CDR3 regions, TCR beta libraries were built. From the multiplex PCR reads, TCRdb called clonotypes with MiXCR, one entry per CDR3 protein. This sample has 400,000 to 450,000 distinct CDR3 sequences, with less than 20% found just once. As to time point: newly diagnosed GD, antithyroid drugs for less than 3 months. RNA extracted from PBMCs served as the sequencing template. The sample also formed part of further work on T cells in Graves' hyperthyroidism and ophthalmopathy.

The sequencing used peripheral blood mononuclear cells (PBMCs), collected at new diagnosis, from a patient treated with antithyroid drugs. The receptors here all came from a woman aged 25 to 39 with Graves disease.

Comments on this clonotype: A read error likely explains this, since a far larger clone differs by one base. The V call is TRBV7-2, the J call TRBJ2-3; no firm D call. The J call may be faulty, since TRBJ2-1 better matches the DNA end. The CDR3 consists of 11 residues. The V gene's germline CDR1 is SGHTA and CDR2 FQGNSA. The CDR3 DNA reads TGTGCCAGCAGCCTGTGGGATAAGCAGTTCTTC. It specifies CASSLWDKQFF.

This chain uses TRBV28 with TRBJ2-7; 7 bases fit TRBD1. V lost 5 bases, J lost 2 bases, and 12 bases stayed unmatched. Per the germline V gene, CDR1 is MDHEN and CDR2 is SYDVKM. The CDR3 length is 16 residues. The CDR3 here is CASSPLLQGETYEQYF. The CDR3 DNA sequence: TGTGCCAGCAGTCCCCTTTTGCAGGGGGAGACCTACGAGCAGTACTTC.

This clonotype was counted at least ten times. Written as DNA, the CDR3 is TGTGCCACCAGCAGAGTTTTGTTTGGAGGCAGGGTGACAGATACGCAGTATTTT. Its protein product is CATSRVLFGGRVTDTQYF. This chain links TRBV15 with TRBJ2-3; D tentatively fits TRBD1 or TRBD2 (5 bases each). CDR3 length: 18 residues. The germline V gene encodes CDR1 LNHNV and CDR2 YYDKDF (reference sequence). Trimming took 1 base from V and 3 from J, leaving 20 bases between them.

This clonotype turned up a few times. This chain joins TRBV10-3 and TRBJ1-2; unclear D gene. The CDR3 sequence is 16 residues long. The V end lost 0 bases, the J end lost 3 bases, and 14 bases lay between the germline ends. Germline values: CDR1 ENHRY, CDR2 SYGVKD. The CDR3 coding sequence is TGTGCCATCAGTGAGTCGATGGCCAGTCCCGACTATGGCTACACCTTC. This codes for CAISESMASPDYGYTF.

In its sample, this clonotype was seen a few times. This rearrangement joins TRBV10-2 to TRBJ1-2; D not certain. Germline lookup yields CDR1 WSHSY and CDR2 SAAADI. This CDR3 is built from 14 residues. Trimming removed 0 bases at V and 2 bases at J, with 7 bases between. CDR3 in amino acids: CASSESMGNYGYTF. CDR3 coding DNA: TGCGCCAGCAGTGAGTCGATGGGAAACTATGGCTACACCTTC.

As concerns this clonotype: One base away lies a much larger clone, so this may be a sequencing read error. The rearrangement links TRBV3-1 to TRBJ2-5; maybe TRBD2 (6 bases). This CDR3 has 11 residues. CDR1 and CDR2 (germline): LGHDT, YNNKEL (reference sequence). CDR3 sequence reads: CASDYGGTQHF. In DNA, the CDR3 is TGTGCCAGCGATTATGGGGGGACCCAGCACTTC.

The table lists this clonotype with many counts. The CDR3 loop reads CASSLGLGGHRSYYEQYF. CDR3 DNA sequence: TGTGCCAGCAGCTTAGGGTTGGGGGGACACCGGAGTTATTACGAGCAGTACTTC. The gene calls are TRBV11-2 and TRBJ2-7; D tentatively fits TRBD1 or TRBD2 (6 bases each). V shed 1 base and J shed 4 bases, with 23 bases lying between them. Looked up from germline, CDR1 is SGHAT and CDR2 is FQNNGV. The CDR3 is 18 residues long.

This clonotype was seen ten or more times. The CDR3, as DNA: TGTGCCAGCTCCCCCCGGGGCAGGGGTTTGAATTCACCCCTCCACTTT. It is translated as CASSPRGRGLNSPLHF. This chain connects TRBV18 to TRBJ1-6; TRBD1 might be the D (6 bases). Germline CDR1 KGHSH, CDR2 LQKENI. V lost 6 bases, J lost 7 bases, and 19 bases lay in between. This CDR3 is built from 16 residues.

In its sample, this clonotype was seen many times. The CDR3 loop is CSVERDGGWDTEAFF. The CDR3 nucleotides read TGCAGCGTTGAAAGGGACGGTGGATGGGACACTGAAGCTTTCTTT. The chain has TRBV29-1 and TRBJ1-1; TRBD1 might be the D (5 bases). Germline-derived CDR1 and CDR2 are SQVTM and ANQGSEA. The V end was cut by 2 bases, the J end by 3 bases, with 16 bases between. The CDR3 extends over 15 amino acids.

Many counts were recorded for this clonotype. This sequence joins TRBV6-1 and TRBJ2-1, with unresolved D. In germline, CDR1 is MNHNS, CDR2 SASEGT. The CDR3 contains 11 residues. V was cut by 5 bases and J by 9 bases, with 8 bases left in between. As DNA, the CDR3 is TGTGCCAGCAGTCAACACGGTGAGCAGTTCTTC. Its protein product is CASSQHGEQFF.

The CDR3 here is CASSLIARTDTQYF. CDR3 DNA sequence: TGTGCCAGCAGCTTAATTGCTCGCACAGATACGCAGTATTTT. The V call is TRBV13, the J call TRBJ2-3; no reliable D call. The CDR3 is 14 amino acids. Germline V gene lookup returns CDR1 PRHDT and CDR2 FYEKMQ (reference sequence). V lost 2 bases to trimming and J lost 1 base, with 7 bases between them.

This clonotype came up a few times. The chain carries TRBV19 and TRBJ1-1, with 7 bases identical to TRBD1. From germline, CDR1 is LNHDA and CDR2 SQIVND (reference sequence). The CDR3 consists of 14 residues. Trimming took 3 bases from V and 3 from J; bases not matched to a gene: 4. CDR3 residues: CASSMTGTDTEAFF. The CDR3 DNA reads as TGTGCCAGTAGTATGACAGGGACGGACACTGAAGCTTTCTTT.

This clonotype appeared a single time. The chain is built from TRBV20-1 and TRBJ1-1; the D gene is possibly TRBD1 (5 bases). CDR1 is DFQATT and CDR2 is SNEGSKA in the germline V gene (reference sequence). The CDR3 is 13 amino acids. Trimming shortened V by 2 bases and J by 4 bases, and 11 bases separated the two germline ends. In nucleotides, the CDR3 is TGCAGTGCTAGAAGGGGCTTTGGCACTGAAGCTTTCTTT. It encodes CSARRGFGTEAFF.

The genes are TRBV6-2 or TRBV6-3 and TRBJ1-2; no clear D gene. The CDR3 runs 13 residues. The germline V and J ends were trimmed by 3 bases and 1 base, with 6 bases remaining between them. The germline CDR1 and CDR2 sequences are MNHEY and SVGEGT. CDR3 region: CASSYDFNYGYTF. The CDR3 DNA reads TGTGCCAGCAGTTATGACTTTAACTATGGCTACACCTTC.

This clonotype came up many times. V usage is TRBV28 and J usage is TRBJ2-1; D may match TRBD1 or TRBD2 (5 bases each). The CDR3 sequence is 14 residues long. Germline loops: CDR1 MDHEN, CDR2 SYDVKM. V lost 3 bases and J 9 bases, leaving 15 bases between the germline ends. CDR3: CASSLDTGLSEQFF. The DNA of the CDR3 is TGTGCCAGCAGTTTGGATACGGGGCTGAGTGAGCAGTTCTTC.

Notes on this clonotype: The junction and the germline gene differ at one end; a read error may be behind it. The genes are TRBV11-2 and TRBJ1-3, with a possible D match to TRBD1 (5 bases). The CDR3 spans 17 residues. Germline CDR1 SGHAT, CDR2 FQNNGV. Here the CDR3 reads CAGSLEVGGGSGNIIYF. CDR3 coding DNA: TGTGCCGGCAGCTTAGAAGTGGGGGGAGGCTCTGGAAACATCATATATTTT.

This rearrangement joins TRBV9 to TRBJ2-7; D may match TRBD1 or TRBD2 (7 bases each). The CDR3 is 15 residues long. CDR1 and CDR2 (germline): SGDLS, YYNGEE. V lost 3 bases and J 7 bases, leaving 20 bases between the germline ends. This CDR3 reads CASSGGPQGGKEQYF. The CDR3 nucleotides read TGTGCCAGCAGCGGCGGGCCGCAGGGGGGGAAAGAGCAGTACTTC.

At least ten counts were recorded for this clonotype. This chain connects TRBV5-1 to TRBJ1-2; D remains unclear. The germline V gene encodes CDR1 SGHRS and CDR2 YFSETQ. Between the trimmed V and J ends, which lost 0 bases and 2 bases, there was a span of 8 bases. The CDR3 spans 14 residues. The CDR3 loop is CASSLVMGNYGYTF. In nucleotides, the CDR3 is TGCGCCAGCAGCTTGGTGATGGGAAACTATGGCTACACCTTC. Based on the CDR3 plus reference TRBV5-1 and TRBJ1-2, the full variable domain is KAGVTQTPRYLIKTRGQQVTLSCSPISGHRSVSWYQQTPGQGLQFLFEYFSETQRNKGNFPGRFSGRQFSNSRSEMNVSTLELGDSALYLCASSLVMGNYGYTFGSGTRLTVV.

In this sample, this clonotype turned up a few times. The chain couples TRBV29-1 to TRBJ2-7; D is ambiguous. The CDR3 runs to 15 residues. Trimming shortened V by 7 bases and J by 0 bases, and 19 bases separated the two germline ends. Germline CDR1 reads SQVTM; CDR2 reads ANQGSEA. The CDR3 region is CSAILQAVSSYEQYF. Here the CDR3 DNA reads TGCAGCGCCATCCTCCAGGCGGTAAGCTCCTACGAGCAGTACTTC.

This clonotype was seen ten or more times. The V and J genes are TRBV28 and TRBJ2-3; D gene unclear. In germline, CDR1 is MDHEN, CDR2 SYDVKM. The CDR3 is made up of 13 amino acids. Between the trimmed V and J ends, which lost 3 bases and 2 bases, there was a span of 6 bases. In DNA form, the CDR3 reads TGTGCCAGCAGTTTTAGGGTCACAGATACGCAGTATTTT. It encodes CASSFRVTDTQYF.

The table lists this clonotype with many counts. This chain connects TRBV20-1 to TRBJ1-5; the D is unclear. The CDR3 sequence is 11 residues long. V gave up 3 bases and J gave up 9 bases, with 9 bases separating them. CDR1 and CDR2 from the germline V gene are DFQATT and SNEGSKA (reference sequence). In nucleotides, the CDR3 is TGCAGTGCTAGGTACCAAGGGCCCCAGCATTTT. Translation gives CSARYQGPQHF.